Below, one T cell receptor beta chain is given with its context. This entry is derived from a study of control samples from healthy donors and cancer patients. Produced via immunoSEQ multiplex PCR; TCRdb's table is partial and in-frame only. The sample yields 64,000 or so clones, roughly 90% seen once. The germline CDR1 and CDR2 sequences are SEHNR and FQNEAQ (reference sequence). Between the trimmed V and J ends, which lost 5 bases and 1 base, there was a span of 15 bases. This CDR3 region has 16 residues. The chain recombines TRBV7-9 with TRBJ1-5; D might be TRBD1 (6 bases). Material: PBMCs. This TCR derives from a man aged 40-50 years with colorectal cancer. CDR3 sequence (DNA): TGTGCCAGCAGCGAGGGGGGGGCGCAAAGCAATCAGCCCCAGCATTTT. It translates to CASSEGGAQSNQPQHF. Combining the CDR3 with reference TRBV7-9 and TRBJ1-5 gives the whole variable domain DTGVSQNPRHKITKRGQNVTFRCDPISEHNRLYWYRQTLGQGPEFLTYFQNEAQLEKSRLLSDRFSAERPKGSFSTLEIQRTEQGDSAMYLCASSEGGAQSNQPQHFGDGTRLSIL.